These 30 T cell receptor beta chains came from one sample sequenced in a study of T-cell memory formation after mild COVID-19. TCRdb re-analysed the 5' RACE reads in MiXCR, keeping a single row per CDR3 protein. The sample carries under 600,000 distinct CDR3 sequences, about a fifth recorded once. The material sequenced was PBMCs or a T cell subset sorted from them (not recorded which). These receptors came from an adult woman who had mild COVID-19 (a few samples of this study predate the infection). Cell type and time point are not known.

The chain uses TRBV6-5 and TRBJ2-6, with D possibly matching TRBD2 (5 bases). Germline assignment: CDR1 MNHEY and CDR2 SVGAGI. The CDR3 has 17 amino acids. V was cut by 4 bases and J by 2 bases, with 15 bases left in between. As DNA, the CDR3 is TGTGCCAGCAGTTTTGGCGAGGGATTAGCTGGGGCCAACGTCCTGACTTTC. Residues: CASSFGEGLAGANVLTF.

The count of this clonotype is one. The chain has TRBV5-5 and TRBJ2-7; weak D call: TRBD2 (6 bases). The CDR3 length is 15 residues. Germline values: CDR1 SGHKS, CDR2 YYEKEE (reference sequence). The germline V and J ends were trimmed by 2 bases and 2 bases, with 14 bases remaining between them. The CDR3 spells CASSFEGLGTYEQYF. Here the CDR3 DNA reads TGTGCCAGCAGCTTCGAGGGACTTGGGACCTACGAGCAGTACTTC.

A few counts support this clonotype. The J gene is TRBJ2-3, the V gene TRBV30, with 7 bases fitting TRBD2. Germline CDR1 and CDR2: GTSNPN and SVGIG (reference sequence). The V segment lost 0 bases and the J segment 1 base; nucleotides outside the gene matches: 7. The CDR3 length is 16 residues. The CDR3 coding sequence is TGTGCCTGGAGTGTAAGGGGACTACAACGCACAGATACGCAGTATTTT. Amino acid sequence: CAWSVRGLQRTDTQYF.

Many counts were recorded for this clonotype. CDR3 sequence reads: CASRRPGPSSYEQYF. CDR3 in DNA: TGTGCCAGCAGACGACCGGGGCCGAGCTCCTACGAGCAGTACTTC. V is TRBV27 and J is TRBJ2-7, with D perhaps being TRBD1 or TRBD2 (5 bases each). Per the germline V gene, CDR1 is MNHEY and CDR2 is SMNVEV (reference sequence). This CDR3 region has 15 residues. With 6 bases removed from V and 0 bases from J, the gap between germline ends came to 15 bases.

Here the CDR3 reads CASSQEESTNEKLFF. CDR3 DNA: TGTGCCAGCAGCCAAGAAGAGTCAACTAATGAAAAACTGTTTTTT. The genes are TRBV4-2 and TRBJ1-4, with D unresolved. V was pared by 0 bases and J by 0 bases, with 5 bases between. Looked up from germline, CDR1 is LGHNA and CDR2 is YNFKEQ. This CDR3 has 15 amino acids.

Ten or more counts support this clonotype. The junction does not match germline at one end; this may be a read error. The CDR3 here is CASSFGPSYEQYF. The CDR3 bases are TGTGCTAGCAGCTTTGGACCTTCCTACGAGCAGTACTTC. V and J are TRBV7-7 and TRBJ2-7; no firm D call. The CDR3 contains 13 residues. CDR1 and CDR2 (germline): SSHAT, FNYEAQ (reference sequence).

This chain links TRBV27 with TRBJ2-3, with 8 bases fitting TRBD1. Per the germline V gene, CDR1 is MNHEY and CDR2 is SMNVEV (reference sequence). V trimming: 6 bases; J trimming: 3 bases; junction bases outside the gene matches: 8. CDR3 length: 15 residues. CDR3 in amino acids: CASSQWGTGTDTQYF. Written as DNA, the CDR3 is TGTGCCAGCAGCCAATGGGGGACAGGAACAGATACGCAGTATTTT.

This chain joins TRBV6-2 or TRBV6-3 and TRBJ2-5, with 12 bases that match TRBD2. Germline trimming cut 6 bases from V and 6 bases from J; bases unmatched to any gene: 8. The CDR3 runs to 15 residues. The germline gives CDR1 MNHEY, CDR2 SVGEGT. CDR3 amino acids: CASSLLAGGWKTQYF. The CDR3 nucleotides read TGTGCCAGCAGCCTACTAGCGGGGGGTTGGAAGACCCAGTACTTC.

The chain uses TRBV7-2 and TRBJ2-5; TRBD2 might be the D (5 bases). Trimming pared 1 base from V and 1 base from J, leaving 16 bases between. This CDR3 contains 17 residues. Germline assignment: CDR1 SGHTA and CDR2 FQGNSA. CDR3 DNA: TGTGCCAGCAGCTTAGTGGGGTCGGACGGGATCCAAGAGACCCAGTACTTC. It translates to CASSLVGSDGIQETQYF. The full variable domain, in which reference TRBV7-2 and TRBJ2-5 provide the parts outside the CDR3, is GAGVSQSPSNKVTEKGKDVELRCDPISGHTALYWYRQSLGQGLEFLIYFQGNSAPDKSGLPSDRFSAERTGGSVSTLTIQRTQQEDSAVYLCASSLVGSDGIQETQYFGPGTRLLVL.

The chain joins TRBV12-3 or TRBV12-4 to TRBJ2-6, with 7 bases aligning to TRBD1. With V trimmed by 3 bases and J by 4 bases, 18 bases remained unmatched. CDR3 length: 20 amino acids. CDR3 sequence: CASSFQTQLGGAAGANVLTF. The CDR3 region has the DNA TGTGCCAGCAGTTTTCAGACTCAACTAGGGGGCGCGGCCGGGGCCAACGTCCTGACTTTC.

This clonotype showed up just a few times. The genes are TRBV18 and TRBJ2-1, with 8 bases identical to TRBD2. CDR3 length: 15 residues. After removal of 3 bases from V and 3 bases from J, the junction contained 4 bases not matched to a gene. From germline, CDR1 is KGHSH and CDR2 LQKENI. The CDR3 region has the DNA TGTGCCAGCTCACCGGCGGGGGGCCTCTACAATGAGCAGTTCTTC. It encodes CASSPAGGLYNEQFF.

This clonotype has more than one count but fewer than ten. The chain employs TRBV10-3 and TRBJ2-2; 8 positions match TRBD2. CDR1 is ENHRY, CDR2 SYGVKD, per germline. V lost 0 bases, J lost 0 bases, and 6 bases stayed unmatched. The CDR3 consists of 18 residues. The DNA for the CDR3 is TGTGCCATCAGTGAGTCGTTCGGGGGGGCTACGAACACCGGGGAGCTGTTTTTT. This sequence encodes CAISESFGGATNTGELFF.

V gene TRBV24-1 combines with J gene TRBJ1-3; D gene ambiguous. V gave up 5 bases and J gave up 8 bases, with 12 bases separating them. This CDR3 spans 13 amino acids. Germline V CDR1 and CDR2: KGHDR, SFDVKD. The CDR3 region is CATSGPRGDTIYF. CDR3 bases: TGTGCCACCAGTGGGCCTCGTGGGGACACCATATATTTT.

The DNA for the CDR3 is TGTGCCAGCAGCAACCCGGGACAGGGGGCGGCGGATACGCAGTATTTT. Its protein product is CASSNPGQGAADTQYF. This sequence joins TRBV21-1 and TRBJ2-3; the table's D call TRBD1 went unverified against the DNA. TRBV21-1 is given as a pseudogene. The CDR3 extends over 16 amino acids.

The chain recombines TRBV7-2 with TRBJ2-1; D uncertain. Germline CDR1 reads SGHTA; CDR2 reads FQGNSA. This CDR3 is 14 amino acids long. V lost 1 base and J lost 3, with 7 bases in between. CDR3 protein: CASSLGPGYNEQFF. As DNA, the CDR3 is TGTGCCAGCAGCTTAGGACCTGGCTACAATGAGCAGTTCTTC.

This clonotype occurred many times. The chain is built from TRBV28 and TRBJ2-1; 8 bases fit TRBD2. Germline CDR1 and CDR2: MDHEN and SYDVKM. CDR3 length: 18 amino acids. Trimming removed 3 bases from V and 5 bases from J; junction bases left unmatched: 15. For the CDR3, the DNA is TGTGCCAGCAGTTTCTGGGGGGGACTAGGGAGTCTTGACAATGAGCAGTTCTTC. The encoded protein is CASSFWGGLGSLDNEQFF.

This clonotype was counted a few times. The CDR3 DNA is TGTGCCAGCAGCTTGGCCGCAGCGGCCATGTACTACGAGCAGTACTTC. Its translation: CASSLAAAAMYYEQYF. This chain links TRBV5-5 with TRBJ2-7; perhaps TRBD2 as D (5 bases). The V gene's germline CDR1 is SGHKS and CDR2 YYEKEE (reference sequence). CDR3 size: 16 residues. Trimming cost V 0 bases and J 3 bases, with 16 bases left between them. The variable domain in full, with the rest retrieved from reference TRBV5-5 and TRBJ2-7, is DAGVTQSPTHLIKTRGQQVTLRCSPISGHKSVSWYQQVLGQGPQFIFQYYEKEERGRGNFPDRFSARQFPNYSSELNVNALLLGDSALYLCASSLAAAAMYYEQYFGPGTRLTVT.

In its sample, this clonotype was seen a few times. The chain has TRBV7-2 and TRBJ2-7; possibly TRBD1 for D (5 bases). CDR3 length equals 12 residues. Between the trimmed V and J ends, which lost 4 bases and 5 bases, there was a span of 9 bases. The germline CDR1 and CDR2 sequences are SGHTA and FQGNSA. DNA of the CDR3: TGTGCCAGCAGCTCTCAGGGTCACGAGCAGTACTTC. This codes for CASSSQGHEQYF.

Only a few counts were recorded for this clonotype. The genes are TRBV24-1 and TRBJ1-2; TRBD1 agrees at 7 bases. Per germline, CDR1 KGHDR and CDR2 SFDVKD. Germline trimming cut 7 bases from V and 2 bases from J; bases unmatched to any gene: 3. The CDR3 contains 13 residues. The CDR3 DNA follows: TGTGCCACCAGCCGGGACAGCAACTATGGCTACACCTTC. Translation: CATSRDSNYGYTF.

The chain links TRBV21-1 to TRBJ1-3. TRBV21-1 is a listed pseudogene. This CDR3 region has 14 residues. The CDR3 spells CASSKEGSGNTIYF. CDR3 in DNA: TGTGCCAGCAGCAAAGAAGGGTCTGGAAACACCATATATTTT.

The J gene is TRBJ1-1, the V gene TRBV12-3 or TRBV12-4; 9 bases align to TRBD1. With 5 bases clipped from V and 3 bases from J, the junction kept 7 bases outside the gene matches. This CDR3 has 15 residues. The CDR3 DNA reads TGTGCCAGCAGTGGACAGGGGAGGCGGTACACTGAAGCTTTCTTT. As protein: CASSGQGRRYTEAFF.

This chain uses TRBV6-7 with TRBJ2-6; 7 bases fit TRBD1. TRBV6-7 qualifies as an ORF whose function is uncertain. Losses at the gene ends were 2 bases for V and 4 bases for J; bases not matched to a gene: 5. There are 16 residues in the CDR3. The CDR3 is CASSYPTGSGANVLTF. In DNA, the CDR3 is TGTGCCAGCAGTTACCCGACAGGGAGCGGGGCCAACGTCCTGACTTTC.

This clonotype was picked up one time. DNA of the CDR3: TGTGCCACCAGCAGAGGGCCGGATCACAGGGATAGCGAGCAGTACTTC. Protein sequence: CATSRGPDHRDSEQYF. V is TRBV15 and J is TRBJ2-7, with a tentative D call TRBD1 (6 bases). The CDR3 totals 16 residues. Germline V CDR1 and CDR2: LNHNV, YYDKDF (reference sequence). Trimming stripped 1 base from V and 6 bases from J, with 19 bases between.

The chain joins TRBV20-1 to TRBJ1-4; D gene ambiguous. The V and J ends lost 1 base and 7 bases respectively, with 1 base between them. Looked up from germline, CDR1 is DFQATT and CDR2 is SNEGSKA (reference sequence). CDR3 length: 10 amino acids. For the CDR3, the DNA is TGCAGTGCTAGAGCTGAAAAACTGTTTTTT. As protein: CSARAEKLFF.

This chain links TRBV7-9 with TRBJ2-1; no reliable D call. The CDR3 is made up of 15 amino acids. Germline assignment: CDR1 SEHNR and CDR2 FQNEAQ (reference sequence). The germline V and J ends were trimmed by 5 bases and 0 bases, with 11 bases remaining between them. The CDR3 reads CASSHSSSSYNEQFF. DNA for the CDR3: TGTGCCAGCAGCCACAGCAGCAGCTCCTACAATGAGCAGTTCTTC.

This clonotype was picked up a small number of times. This sequence joins TRBV6-5 and TRBJ2-5; no definite D call. The ends were cut back, 4 bases at V and 5 bases at J, with 8 bases in the middle. The CDR3 is 12 residues long. Germline V gene sequence: CDR1 MNHEY, CDR2 SVGAGI. The CDR3 loop reads CASSWRGETQYF. As DNA, the CDR3 is TGTGCCAGCAGTTGGCGCGGCGAGACCCAGTACTTC.

This rearrangement joins TRBV3-1 to TRBJ2-5; D could derive from TRBD1 or TRBD2 (5 bases each). Germline assignment: CDR1 LGHDT and CDR2 YNNKEL (reference sequence). The CDR3 has 13 residues. The germline V and J ends were trimmed by 2 bases and 4 bases, with 8 bases remaining between them. The CDR3 protein is CASSQFGGETQYF. Written as DNA, the CDR3 is TGTGCCAGCAGCCAATTTGGGGGAGAGACCCAGTACTTC.

The chain combines TRBV29-1 with TRBJ2-6, with no clear D. This CDR3 spans 13 amino acids. V gave up 4 bases and J gave up 10 bases, with 14 bases separating them. In germline, CDR1 is SQVTM, CDR2 ANQGSEA. CDR3 residues: CSVVPPTKNVLTF. The CDR3 nucleotides read TGCAGCGTTGTACCCCCCACTAAGAACGTCCTGACTTTC.

This clonotype showed up just a few times. The rearrangement uses TRBV5-1 and TRBJ2-7; 8 bases align to TRBD1. CDR3 length: 19 amino acids. Germline trimming cut 0 bases from V and 1 base from J; bases unmatched to any gene: 15. Per the germline V gene, CDR1 is SGHRS and CDR2 is YFSETQ. CDR3: CASSLGLGTGLRSSYEQYF. The CDR3 DNA reads TGCGCCAGCAGCTTGGGGTTGGGGACAGGACTTCGTTCTTCCTACGAGCAGTACTTC.

The CDR3 loop reads CASSEWVVLNYGYTF. CDR3 coding DNA: TGTGCCAGCAGTGAATGGGTCGTTTTGAACTATGGCTACACCTTC. V is TRBV6-1 and J is TRBJ1-2, with no clear D. CDR1 and CDR2 (germline): MNHNS, SASEGT. CDR3 length equals 15 residues. Trimming shortened V by 2 bases and J by 2 bases, and 12 bases separated the two germline ends.